One and the same sample provided the 27 T cell receptor beta chains below, sequenced in a study of T cells in Graves' hyperthyroidism and ophthalmopathy. The investigators amplified TCR beta CDR3 regions from RNA transcripts. TCR CDR3 regions were first amplified by RT-PCR with HTBI primers. TCRdb passed the multiplex PCR reads through MiXCR, listing each CDR3 protein once. Among around 340,000 distinct CDR3 sequences listed, around a sixth were seen once. The specimen sequenced was blood. These receptors all stem from a woman in her 50s with Graves' hyperthyroidism.

In the case of this clonotype: Possible read error: a much larger clone is one base away. The chain links TRBV6-1 to TRBJ1-1; D gene unclear. Germline values: CDR1 MNHNS, CDR2 SASEGT. V was clipped by 0 bases and J by 5 bases, with 13 bases between them. The CDR3 runs 15 residues. For the CDR3, the DNA is TGTGCCAGCAGTGAAGCCCGGGTTGGGGTTACTGAAGCTTTCTTT. It translates to CASSEARVGVTEAFF.

The sample holds many counts of this clonotype. The chain uses TRBV7-2 and TRBJ2-5, with 13 nucleotides matching TRBD2. Germline CDR1 SGHTA, CDR2 FQGNSA. CDR3 length equals 18 residues. V dropped 1 base and J dropped 3; count of bases not matched to a gene: 8. In DNA, the CDR3 is TGTGCCAGCAGCTTAGTTTTAGCCGGACTAGCGGGAGAAGAGACCCAGTACTTC. Its protein is CASSLVLAGLAGEETQYF.

The sample holds a few counts of this clonotype. V gene TRBV29-1 combines with J gene TRBJ2-1; D may be TRBD2 (6 bases). The CDR3 extends over 14 amino acids. Trimming took 3 bases from V and 5 from J, leaving 14 bases between them. CDR1 SQVTM and CDR2 ANQGSEA come from the germline V gene. CDR3 in DNA: TGCAGCGTTGAGGGGGGATGGGGGGACAATGAGCAGTTCTTC. It is translated as CSVEGGWGDNEQFF.

In this sample, this clonotype turned up a few times. At one boundary the junction diverges from the germline segment, which might be a read error. V is TRBV4-2 and J is TRBJ1-1, with D possibly TRBD1 on 5 matching bases. The germline V gene has CDR1 LGHNA and CDR2 YNFKEQ. The CDR3 has 13 amino acids. CDR3 bases: TGTGCCAGCAGCCAAGCAGGGAACGCTGAAGCTTTCTTT. The encoded protein is CASSQAGNAEAFF.

This clonotype was recorded at least ten times. This sequence joins TRBV2 and TRBJ2-7, with TRBD2 as a possible D gene (6 bases). Per the germline V gene, CDR1 is SNHLY and CDR2 is FYNNEI. V lost 5 bases and J 0 bases, leaving 17 bases between the germline ends. CDR3 length equals 16 residues. DNA of the CDR3: TGTGCCAGCAGTAGTTCCCGGGACTTTGGCTCCTACGAGCAGTACTTC. Residues: CASSSSRDFGSYEQYF. The complete variable domain, with remaining parts taken from reference TRBV2 and TRBJ2-7, reads EPEVTQTPSHQVTQMGQEVILRCVPISNHLYFYWYRQILGQKVEFLVSFYNNEISEKSEIFDDQFSVERPDGSNFTLKIRSTKLEDSAMYFCASSSSRDFGSYEQYFGPGTRLTVT.

This clonotype turned up a few times. The V gene is TRBV19, the J gene TRBJ1-1; D is unclear. CDR3 length: 14 residues. Germline assignment: CDR1 LNHDA and CDR2 SQIVND (reference sequence). Trimming shortened V by 6 bases and J by 1 base, and 12 bases separated the two germline ends. The CDR3 region is CASRRWAGNTEAFF. The CDR3 DNA sequence: TGTGCCAGTAGGCGGTGGGCGGGGAACACTGAAGCTTTCTTT.

In this sample, this clonotype turned up many times. The chain couples TRBV12-3 or TRBV12-4 to TRBJ1-4; D not resolved. The CDR3 has 11 amino acids. The ends were cut back, 6 bases at V and 11 bases at J, with 10 bases in the middle. The CDR3 coding sequence is TGTGCCAGCAGCCAAAATAGGAAACTGTTTTTT. It specifies CASSQNRKLFF.

With regard to this clonotype: It is likely a read error, because the conserved phenylalanine at the end of the CDR3 is missing. This chain connects TRBV11-2 to TRBJ2-1, with D unclear. The V gene's germline CDR1 is SGHAT and CDR2 FQNNGV. CDR3 length: 14 residues. Trimming pared 5 bases from V and 1 base from J, leaving 9 bases between. The CDR3 loop reads CASSLLTSYNEQFL. CDR3 nucleotide sequence: TGTGCCAGCAGCCTTTTAACTTCCTACAATGAGCAGTTCTTA.

This clonotype was counted only a few times. The chain has TRBV10-3 and TRBJ1-2; no definite D call. CDR3 length: 17 residues. Per the germline V gene, CDR1 is ENHRY and CDR2 is SYGVKD. Trimming took 0 bases from V and 4 from J, leaving 18 bases between them. CDR3 nucleotide sequence: TGTGCCATCAGTGAGTCGTTGTTTGGCAGCCTGGCCTATGGCTACACCTTC. It yields the protein CAISESLFGSLAYGYTF.

In this sample, this clonotype turned up many times. This rearrangement joins TRBV28 to TRBJ2-6; no clear D gene. The CDR3 extends over 15 amino acids. Trimming removed 6 bases at V and 1 base at J, with 10 bases between. Per germline, CDR1 MDHEN and CDR2 SYDVKM. The CDR3 protein is CASSPPWSGANVLTF. CDR3 nucleotides: TGTGCCAGCAGCCCCCCCTGGTCTGGGGCCAACGTCCTGACTTTC.

The chain joins TRBV13 to TRBJ2-1; D is perhaps TRBD2 (5 bases). Germline CDR1 PRHDT, CDR2 FYEKMQ (reference sequence). V lost 7 bases, J lost 5 bases, and 15 bases lay in between. This CDR3 comprises 14 residues. This chain's CDR3 is CASTSRAPNNEQFF. CDR3 nucleotide sequence: TGTGCCAGCACCTCGAGGGCCCCCAACAATGAGCAGTTCTTC.

Only a few counts were recorded for this clonotype. V gene TRBV5-5 combines with J gene TRBJ2-1, with a weak D call TRBD1 (6 bases). The ends were cut back, 0 bases at V and 9 bases at J, with 28 bases in the middle. Per germline, CDR1 SGHKS and CDR2 YYEKEE (reference sequence). The CDR3 spans 19 residues. CDR3 loop: CASSLDRVGLEVSMGEQFF. CDR3 coding DNA: TGTGCCAGCAGCTTGGACAGGGTGGGGTTAGAGGTCAGTATGGGTGAGCAGTTCTTC.

This clonotype has more than one count but fewer than ten. The rearrangement uses TRBV4-2 and TRBJ1-5; D not resolved. CDR3 length: 14 amino acids. The germline V and J ends were trimmed by 0 bases and 6 bases, with 9 bases remaining between them. CDR1 and CDR2 (germline): LGHNA, YNFKEQ. The CDR3 sequence: CASSQDQSGQPQHF. CDR3 sequence (DNA): TGTGCCAGCAGCCAAGATCAGAGCGGTCAGCCCCAGCATTTT.

This clonotype showed up many times. CDR3 amino acids: CASSQVTGPTNEKLFF. In nucleotides, the CDR3 is TGTGCCAGCAGCCAAGTTACAGGGCCAACTAATGAAAAACTGTTTTTT. The chain joins TRBV3-1 to TRBJ1-4; the D gene is possibly TRBD1 (6 bases). The V end lost 1 base, the J end lost 0 bases, and 9 bases lay between the germline ends. The CDR3 runs to 16 residues. Looked up from germline, CDR1 is LGHDT and CDR2 is YNNKEL (reference sequence). The variable domain in full, with the rest retrieved from reference TRBV3-1 and TRBJ1-4, is DTAVSQTPKYLVTQMGNDKSIKCEQNLGHDTMYWYKQDSKKFLKIMFSYNNKELIINETVPNRFSPKSPDKAHLNLHINSLELGDSAVYFCASSQVTGPTNEKLFFGSGTQLSVL.

A few counts support this clonotype. The V and J genes are TRBV11-2 and TRBJ2-7; D is undetermined. With 3 bases removed from V and 7 bases from J, the gap between germline ends came to 7 bases. Germline CDR1 is SGHAT and CDR2 is FQNNGV. The CDR3 is 11 residues long. CDR3 sequence reads: CASSFPKEQYV. The CDR3 DNA reads TGTGCCAGCAGCTTTCCTAAGGAGCAGTACGTC.

This clonotype has ten or more counts. This sequence joins TRBV7-3 and TRBJ1-1; D not certain. The V end was cut by 3 bases, the J end by 1 base, with 6 bases between. The CDR3 totals 13 residues. Looked up from germline, CDR1 is SGHTA and CDR2 is FQGTGA. The CDR3 nucleotides read TGTGCCAGCAGCTTGTGGGGGAACACTGAAGCTTTCTTT. Its protein product is CASSLWGNTEAFF.

This chain uses TRBV6-1 with TRBJ2-1, with D unclear. Between the trimmed V and J ends, which lost 6 bases and 6 bases, there was a span of 15 bases. Germline-derived CDR1 and CDR2 are MNHNS and SASEGT. This CDR3 spans 14 amino acids. The CDR3 sequence is CASRSFGKFNEQFF. The CDR3 DNA reads as TGTGCCAGCAGATCTTTTGGCAAGTTCAATGAGCAGTTCTTC.

This clonotype has at least ten counts. V is TRBV6-1 and J is TRBJ2-1; 7 bases match TRBD2. The V segment lost 5 bases and the J segment 3 bases; nucleotides outside the gene matches: 10. The CDR3 extends over 16 amino acids. CDR1 and CDR2 from the germline V gene are MNHNS and SASEGT. DNA for the CDR3: TGTGCCAGCAGTCGCTGGGGGAGCGGGAACTACAATGAGCAGTTCTTC. This encodes CASSRWGSGNYNEQFF.

The V call is TRBV19, the J call TRBJ2-7; D gene unclear. Germline V gene lookup returns CDR1 LNHDA and CDR2 SQIVND (reference sequence). The germline V and J ends were trimmed by 4 bases and 2 bases, with 15 bases remaining between them. This CDR3 has 15 residues. CDR3 coding DNA: TGTGCCAGTAGTAATACCAGGTTATTGGCCTACGAGCAGTACTTC. Amino acids: CASSNTRLLAYEQYF.

The CDR3 loop is CATSRDPGQRGYNEQFF. The CDR3 region has the DNA TGTGCCACCAGCAGAGATCCCGGCCAGCGGGGCTACAATGAGCAGTTCTTC. The chain has TRBV15 and TRBJ2-1; 7 bases align to TRBD2. This CDR3 spans 17 amino acids. CDR1 and CDR2 from the germline V gene are LNHNV and YYDKDF (reference sequence). V lost 0 bases, J lost 3 bases, and 8 bases stayed unmatched.

V is TRBV9 and J is TRBJ2-1; TRBD2 matches 11 bases. The germline gives CDR1 SGDLS, CDR2 YYNGEE. The CDR3 covers 16 residues. The trim removed 3 bases at V and 6 bases at J, leaving 8 bases unmatched. The CDR3 here is CASSEPSGGSPNEQFF. The CDR3 DNA is TGTGCCAGCAGCGAACCTAGCGGGGGGAGCCCCAATGAGCAGTTCTTC.

This clonotype was counted many times. V gene TRBV5-1 combines with J gene TRBJ1-1; D is ambiguous. CDR3 length: 13 residues. Per the germline V gene, CDR1 is SGHRS and CDR2 is YFSETQ. Trimming pared 1 base from V and 3 bases from J, leaving 7 bases between. CDR3 residues: CASSLLRDTEAFF. For the CDR3, the DNA is TGCGCCAGCAGCTTGCTCCGGGACACTGAAGCTTTCTTT.

Of note for this clonotype: A read error may account for a junction end that differs from germline. The chain uses TRBV3-1 and TRBJ2-1, with 10 bases that match TRBD1. Germline CDR1 LGHDT, CDR2 YNNKEL (reference sequence). The CDR3 length is 16 residues. This chain's CDR3 is CASGQGLGQGMYEQFF. Written as DNA, the CDR3 is TGTGCCAGCGGCCAAGGCCTGGGACAGGGGATGTATGAGCAGTTCTTC.

This clonotype was recorded many times. This sequence joins TRBV6-1 and TRBJ2-5, with D uncertain. Germline CDR1 MNHNS, CDR2 SASEGT. Trimming left V 11 bases short and J 1 base short, with 17 bases between. This CDR3 is 14 amino acids long. This chain's CDR3 is CAAGTVWGQETQYF. Written as DNA, the CDR3 is TGTGCCGCCGGTACGGTCTGGGGCCAAGAGACCCAGTACTTC.

This clonotype was observed a handful of times. This sequence joins TRBV27 and TRBJ2-1; D possibly matches TRBD1 or TRBD2 (7 bases each). Germline-derived CDR1 and CDR2 are MNHEY and SMNVEV (reference sequence). CDR3 length: 15 amino acids. The germline V and J ends were trimmed by 7 bases and 7 bases, with 20 bases remaining between them. CDR3 region: CASTLRGGGRNEQFF. DNA of the CDR3: TGTGCCAGCACCCTCCGGGGAGGGGGCAGGAATGAGCAGTTCTTC.

The V and J genes are TRBV12-5 and TRBJ2-3; 7 positions match TRBD2. V was pared by 3 bases and J by 10 bases, with 7 bases of the junction left unmatched. Germline assignment: CDR1 LGHNT and CDR2 FRNRAP. The CDR3 spans 13 residues. In DNA, the CDR3 is TGTGCTAGTGGTTTCGGGGGGAATGGGGCGCAGTATTTT. Residues: CASGFGGNGAQYF.

The sample holds many counts of this clonotype. J is TRBJ1-1 and V is TRBV11-2; no firm D call. The CDR3 extends over 14 amino acids. Germline lookup yields CDR1 SGHAT and CDR2 FQNNGV. Trimming removed 0 bases from V and 7 bases from J, with 12 bases in between. The CDR3 bases are TGTGCCAGCAGCTTAGACCCGGGCGCGATTGAAGCTTTCTTT. It is translated as CASSLDPGAIEAFF.